These 17 T cell receptor beta chains originate from one sample sequenced in a study of shared clonotypes between healthy human individuals. TCRdb's table, derived via immunoSEQ multiplex PCR, lists solely in-frame clones and lacks some. Here the sample spans about 680,000 clones, about three quarters being singletons. The sample taken for sequencing was memory CD4+ T cells sorted from blood. Subset: CD45RA-negative fraction. Every receptor here comes from a woman aged 25-40 years in good health.

V gene TRBV9 combines with J gene TRBJ2-7; 15 nucleotides agree with TRBD2. The CDR3 spans 16 residues. V gave up 4 bases and J gave up 5 bases; unmatched junction bases: 7. From germline, CDR1 is SGDLS and CDR2 YYNGEE. In DNA form, the CDR3 reads TGTGCCAGCAGCCCTGGACTAGCGGGAGGGCCGAACGAGCAGTACTTC. It yields the protein CASSPGLAGGPNEQYF. Based on the CDR3 plus reference TRBV9 and TRBJ2-7, the full variable domain is DSGVTQTPKHLITATGQRVTLRCSPRSGDLSVYWYQQSLDQGLQFLIQYYNGEERAKGNILERFSAQQFPDLHSELNLSSLELGDSALYFCASSPGLAGGPNEQYFGPGTRLTVT.

The gene calls are TRBV11-2 and TRBJ1-2; 12 nucleotides match TRBD1. This CDR3 is 16 amino acids long. Per germline, CDR1 SGHAT and CDR2 FQNNGV. V gave up 1 base and J gave up 2 bases; unmatched junction bases: 2. CDR3 sequence: CASSLGGTGGNYGYTF. The DNA for the CDR3 is TGTGCCAGCAGCTTAGGTGGGACAGGGGGCAACTATGGCTACACCTTC.

The V call is TRBV19, the J call TRBJ1-5; maybe TRBD1 (5 bases). The CDR3 runs 15 residues. Trimming cost V 8 bases and J 4 bases, with 18 bases left between them. Germline V lookup: CDR1 LNHDA, CDR2 SQIVND (reference sequence). The CDR3 region has the DNA TGTGCCAGTCGGAGGCTCTCGGGGGAGAATCAGCCCCAGCATTTT. Its translation: CASRRLSGENQPQHF.

Worth noting for this clone: This CDR3 is also generated by other DNA sequences in the sample. V gene TRBV28 combines with J gene TRBJ2-7; D possibly uses TRBD1 or TRBD2 (6 bases each). Germline V gene data show CDR1 as MDHEN and CDR2 as SYDVKM. The V gene lost 5 bases and the J gene lost 3 bases, with 14 bases spanning the gap. The CDR3 runs to 14 residues. As DNA, the CDR3 is TGTGCCAGCAGTCTAGGGGGGCGCGTCTACGAGCAGTACTTC. This gives the protein CASSLGGRVYEQYF.

This chain's CDR3 is CASSRAGWGTDTQYF. DNA for the CDR3: TGTGCCAGCAGCCGCGCGGGATGGGGCACAGATACGCAGTATTTT. This rearrangement joins TRBV7-2 to TRBJ2-3; D may be TRBD2 (6 bases). V lost 5 bases, J lost 1 base, and 13 bases lay in between. Germline values: CDR1 SGHTA, CDR2 FQGNSA. The CDR3 extends over 15 amino acids.

CDR3 coding DNA: TGTGCCAGTAGCCAGACAGGAGGCTTTCAGCCCCAGCATTTT. This gives the protein CASSQTGGFQPQHF. The rearrangement uses TRBV19 and TRBJ1-5; TRBD1 might be the D (6 bases). Trimming took 6 bases from V and 6 from J, leaving 15 bases between them. In germline, CDR1 is LNHDA, CDR2 SQIVND (reference sequence). The CDR3 sequence is 14 residues long.

The chain carries TRBV18 and TRBJ2-1; perhaps D is TRBD1 or TRBD2 (5 bases each). Germline assignment: CDR1 KGHSH and CDR2 LQKENI. V was trimmed by 5 bases and J by 7 bases, leaving 18 bases between them. The CDR3 spans 15 residues. CDR3 protein: CASSAFRAEGNEQFF. The CDR3 DNA follows: TGTGCCAGCTCAGCTTTCCGTGCAGAGGGGAATGAGCAGTTCTTC.

Only one count was recorded for this clone. The gene calls are TRBV28 and TRBJ1-2, with D possibly matching TRBD1 (5 bases). V was cut by 1 base and J by 8 bases, with 14 bases left in between. Germline CDR1 is MDHEN and CDR2 is SYDVKM. The CDR3 covers 14 residues. The CDR3 bases are TGTGCCAGCAGTTTATACAGGCCAGGTGAGGGCTACACCTTC. Protein product: CASSLYRPGEGYTF.

This chain joins TRBV5-4 and TRBJ2-7, with TRBD1 matching over 8 bases. The CDR3 totals 15 residues. Germline V gene lookup returns CDR1 SGHNT and CDR2 YYREEE (reference sequence). The ends lost 0 bases at V and 5 bases at J; junction bases unmatched: 7. CDR3 amino acids: CASSLGGQGSDEQYF. The DNA for the CDR3 is TGTGCCAGCAGCTTGGGCGGACAGGGAAGCGACGAGCAGTACTTC.

The gene calls are TRBV28 and TRBJ2-7, with a possible D match to TRBD2 (6 bases). The V end was cut by 2 bases, the J end by 0 bases, with 8 bases between. The CDR3 extends over 14 amino acids. The germline CDR1 and CDR2 sequences are MDHEN and SYDVKM. CDR3 amino acids: CASSLRRGSYEQYF. CDR3 nucleotides: TGTGCCAGCAGTTTAAGGAGGGGCTCCTACGAGCAGTACTTC.

Here the CDR3 reads CASSEDGNPDTQYF. CDR3 in DNA: TGTGCCAGCAGTGAAGACGGGAACCCAGATACGCAGTATTTT. The chain uses TRBV6-4 and TRBJ2-3; weak D call: TRBD2 (5 bases). The CDR3 has 14 amino acids. The ends were cut back, 3 bases at V and 4 bases at J, with 11 bases in the middle. CDR1 is MRHNA and CDR2 is SNTAGT in the germline V gene.

This rearrangement joins TRBV6-1 to TRBJ1-2, with D maybe TRBD1 (5 bases). Germline V lookup: CDR1 MNHNS, CDR2 SASEGT. The V gene lost 6 bases and the J gene lost 8 bases, with 19 bases spanning the gap. The CDR3 length is 14 residues. This chain's CDR3 is CASSPAGGIVGYTF. Written as DNA, the CDR3 is TGTGCCAGCAGCCCCGCCGGGGGAATAGTAGGCTACACCTTC.

The V gene is TRBV5-1, the J gene TRBJ2-7; 7 bases agree with TRBD1. J lost 7 bases, V lost 0 bases, and 10 bases had no gene match. CDR3 length equals 15 residues. Germline CDR1 is SGHRS and CDR2 is YFSETQ. The CDR3 region has the DNA TGCGCCAGCAGCTTGGAACAGGGGAACTCGTTGGAGCAGTACTTC. This gives the protein CASSLEQGNSLEQYF.

The V and J genes are TRBV6-6 and TRBJ2-7; D is possibly TRBD1 (6 bases). Germline V lookup: CDR1 MNHNY, CDR2 SVGAGI (reference sequence). Between the trimmed V and J ends, which lost 8 bases and 0 bases, there was a span of 17 bases. This CDR3 is built from 15 residues. CDR3 in amino acids: CASGQRDTYSYEQYF. In DNA form, the CDR3 reads TGTGCCAGCGGCCAAAGGGACACCTACTCCTACGAGCAGTACTTC.

J is TRBJ2-1 and V is TRBV11-1; 8 bases agree with TRBD2. The CDR3 runs 15 residues. Germline CDR1 and CDR2: SGHAT and FQDESV (reference sequence). V shed 1 base and J 7 bases; nucleotides not matched to a gene: 6. The CDR3 loop is CASSLVGLVSNEQFF. As DNA, the CDR3 is TGTGCCAGCAGCTTAGTGGGACTAGTCAGTAATGAGCAGTTCTTC.

This clone came up a few times. V gene TRBV19 combines with J gene TRBJ2-2; D remains ambiguous. Germline CDR1 reads LNHDA; CDR2 reads SQIVND (reference sequence). V was clipped by 3 bases and J by 3 bases, with 2 bases between them. The length of the CDR3 is 12 residues. The CDR3 coding sequence is TGTGCCAGTAGTATGGACACCGGGGAGCTGTTTTTT. Translation: CASSMDTGELFF.

V is TRBV28 and J is TRBJ1-2; TRBD1 aligns across 8 bases. CDR1 is MDHEN and CDR2 is SYDVKM in the germline V gene. J lost 4 bases, V lost 2 bases, and 9 bases had no gene match. This CDR3 region has 16 residues. The CDR3 nucleotides read TGTGCCAGCAGTTTAGATGGACACAGGGGGAGCTATGGCTACACCTTC. Protein: CASSLDGHRGSYGYTF.